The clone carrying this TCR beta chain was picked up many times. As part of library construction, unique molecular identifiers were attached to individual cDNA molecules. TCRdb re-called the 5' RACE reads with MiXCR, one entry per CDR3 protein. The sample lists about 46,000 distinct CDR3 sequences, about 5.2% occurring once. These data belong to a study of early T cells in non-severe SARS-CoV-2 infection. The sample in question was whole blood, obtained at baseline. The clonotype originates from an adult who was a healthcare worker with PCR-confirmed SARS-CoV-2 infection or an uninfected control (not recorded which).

CDR3 DNA sequence: TGTGCCAGCAGAGTGGGACAGGGAATTCCCTACGAGCAGTACTTC. Protein sequence: CASRVGQGIPYEQYF. V gene TRBV6-5 combines with J gene TRBJ2-7, with 9 nucleotides matching TRBD1. The J segment lost 2 bases and the V segment lost 6 bases, leaving 8 bases of the junction unmatched. Per the germline V gene, CDR1 is MNHEY and CDR2 is SVGAGI. This CDR3 is built from 15 residues.